Presented here are 32 T cell receptor beta chains from one specimen sequenced in a study of blood T cell repertoires in COVID-19. Libraries were prepared by immunoSEQ multiplex PCR; TCRdb keeps only in-frame clonotypes and omits some of them. The sample yields roughly 340,000 clones, more than 80% seen once. Sequencing was performed on peripheral blood. These receptor sequences come from a woman aged 30 to 39 with COVID-19, enrolled during active disease.

The chain links TRBV5-6 to TRBJ2-7; D may be TRBD2 (5 bases). CDR1 is SGHDT, CDR2 YYEEEE, per germline. V shed 5 bases and J shed 7 bases, with 13 bases lying between them. The CDR3 sequence is 12 residues long. CDR3 nucleotide sequence: TGTGCCAGCAGTAGGATCGGGGAAGAGCAGTACGTC. This encodes CASSRIGEEQYV.

The V and J genes are TRBV24-1 and TRBJ2-3, with TRBD2 matching over 8 bases. Trimming cost V 4 bases and J 6 bases; bases outside gene matches: 11. CDR3 size: 16 residues. CDR1 and CDR2 (germline): KGHDR, SFDVKD. Here the CDR3 reads CATSDFPGLVADTQYF. The DNA for the CDR3 is TGTGCCACCAGTGACTTCCCGGGACTAGTGGCCGATACGCAGTATTTT.

The rearrangement uses TRBV6-5 and TRBJ1-6; perhaps TRBD1 as D (5 bases). V lost 6 bases and J lost 3, with 12 bases in between. Germline V gene data show CDR1 as MNHEY and CDR2 as SVGAGI. The CDR3 totals 15 residues. This CDR3 reads CASRDHQGYNSPLHF. The CDR3 coding sequence is TGTGCCAGCAGGGACCATCAGGGCTATAATTCACCCCTCCACTTT.

The sample holds one count of this clone. V is TRBV7-2 and J is TRBJ2-3, with D possibly TRBD2 on 7 matching bases. CDR1 is SGHTA, CDR2 FQGNSA, per germline. The V and J ends lost 1 base and 2 bases respectively, with 16 bases between them. The CDR3 consists of 17 residues. The CDR3 nucleotides read TGTGCCAGCAGCTTAGTATCTTGGGGGGGCAACACAGATACGCAGTATTTT. Residues: CASSLVSWGGNTDTQYF.

This chain uses TRBV7-2 with TRBJ2-3; D is perhaps TRBD2 (6 bases). Per the germline V gene, CDR1 is SGHTA and CDR2 is FQGNSA. The CDR3 runs 17 residues. Trimming took 4 bases from V and 3 from J, leaving 20 bases between them. CDR3: CASSSRGGPSETDTQYF. In DNA, the CDR3 is TGTGCCAGCAGCTCCCGAGGAGGCCCTAGCGAGACAGATACGCAGTATTTT.

This clone was counted once. The chain employs TRBV7-8 and TRBJ2-1; tentative D call: TRBD2 (6 bases). This CDR3 has 17 amino acids. Between the trimmed V and J ends, which lost 5 bases and 0 bases, there was a span of 17 bases. Germline V gene lookup returns CDR1 SGHVS and CDR2 FQNEAQ. Here the CDR3 reads CASSREWTTGSYNEQFF. CDR3 coding DNA: TGTGCCAGCAGCCGAGAGTGGACTACCGGCTCCTACAATGAGCAGTTCTTC.

This chain uses TRBV4-1 with TRBJ2-1, with 10 bases lining up with TRBD1. Unmatched junction bases numbered 14, after V lost 4 bases and J lost 8 bases. The CDR3 is made up of 17 amino acids. CDR1 is MGHRA, CDR2 YSYEKL, per germline. CDR3 sequence (DNA): TGCGCCAGCAGCCTACTCACCGGGACAGGGGTCAACGATGAGCAGTTCTTC. Translation gives CASSLLTGTGVNDEQFF.

DNA of the CDR3: TGTGCCAGCAGCCCAGGGACTCGAAGCGGCTCTGGAAACACCATATATTTT. This gives the protein CASSPGTRSGSGNTIYF. This rearrangement joins TRBV4-2 to TRBJ1-3; weak D call: TRBD1 (5 bases). Per the germline V gene, CDR1 is LGHNA and CDR2 is YNFKEQ. Trimming pared 4 bases from V and 0 bases from J, leaving 16 bases between. The CDR3 sequence is 17 residues long.

The genes are TRBV5-1 and TRBJ2-1; 7 positions match TRBD1. CDR3 length: 13 residues. In germline, CDR1 is SGHRS, CDR2 YFSETQ. With V trimmed by 5 bases and J by 4 bases, 3 bases remained unmatched. CDR3 bases: TGCGCCAGCAGTACGGGACAGTACAATGAGCAGTTCTTC. Translating it yields CASSTGQYNEQFF.

This clone was seen just once. The chain joins TRBV29-1 to TRBJ2-2; TRBD2 is a possible D gene (5 bases). The CDR3 length is 15 residues. Trimming shortened V by 1 base and J by 5 bases, and 14 bases separated the two germline ends. Per germline, CDR1 SQVTM and CDR2 ANQGSEA. This CDR3 reads CSVEVRETSTGELFF. CDR3 nucleotide sequence: TGCAGCGTTGAAGTCCGGGAAACGAGTACCGGGGAGCTGTTTTTT.

DNA for the CDR3: TGTGCCAGCAAAACAGGGTCTCAGCCCCAGCATTTT. Translated, it gives CASKTGSQPQHF. The J gene is TRBJ1-5, the V gene TRBV6-5; D may be TRBD1 (6 bases). The germline V gene encodes CDR1 MNHEY and CDR2 SVGAGI. V was clipped by 7 bases and J by 6 bases, with 10 bases between them. The CDR3 contains 12 residues.

The chain combines TRBV7-9 with TRBJ2-2; the match to TRBD1 covers 7 bases. This CDR3 has 16 amino acids. The germline V gene has CDR1 SEHNR and CDR2 FQNEAQ (reference sequence). V shed 5 bases and J 4 bases; nucleotides not matched to a gene: 10. DNA of the CDR3: TGTGCCAGCAGCGAGGTTTACAGGGGTGGCACCGGGGAGCTGTTTTTT. It encodes CASSEVYRGGTGELFF.

The genes are TRBV3-1 (or the pseudogene TRBV3-2) and TRBJ2-1, with 8 bases fitting TRBD2. CDR1 and CDR2 (germline): LGHDT, YNNKEL (reference sequence). Trimming at V came to 0 bases and at J to 4 bases, leaving 5 bases not matched to a gene. The CDR3 contains 16 residues. CDR3 bases: TGTGCCAGCAGCCAAGATCGAAGCGGGGGATACAATGAGCAGTTCTTC. Translated, it gives CASSQDRSGGYNEQFF.

The table lists this clone with a few counts. This sequence joins TRBV6-4 and TRBJ2-7, with unresolved D. In germline, CDR1 is MRHNA, CDR2 SNTAGT. Trimming removed 4 bases from V and 8 bases from J, with 24 bases in between. The CDR3 has 16 residues. CDR3 sequence reads: CASSGRGGTDIAKQYF. CDR3 bases: TGTGCCAGCAGTGGACGTGGCGGTACGGATATAGCTAAGCAGTACTTC.

The chain links TRBV9 to TRBJ2-1, with a tentative D call TRBD1 (6 bases). V lost 3 bases and J lost 0, with 10 bases in between. The CDR3 loop spans 15 amino acids. The germline V gene encodes CDR1 SGDLS and CDR2 YYNGEE. The CDR3 sequence: CASSATGFSYNEQFF. The CDR3 nucleotides are TGTGCCAGCAGCGCAACAGGGTTCTCCTACAATGAGCAGTTCTTC.

The V gene is TRBV23-1, the J gene TRBJ2-7; 7 bases fit TRBD1. TRBV23-1 is designated an ORF whose function remains uncertain. V lost 0 bases, J lost 0 bases, and 14 bases stayed unmatched. The CDR3 extends over 19 amino acids. CDR3 sequence reads: CASSQSRGRDSRSSYEQYF. CDR3 nucleotides: TGCGCCAGCAGTCAATCAAGGGGAAGGGACAGTAGAAGCTCCTACGAGCAGTACTTC.

The chain couples TRBV11-2 to TRBJ2-7; D unclear. Per germline, CDR1 SGHAT and CDR2 FQNNGV. The CDR3 length is 15 residues. V was pared by 7 bases and J by 4 bases, with 20 bases between. The CDR3: CASTHPFSLPYEQYV. The CDR3 region has the DNA TGTGCCAGCACCCATCCCTTTTCCCTACCTTACGAGCAGTACGTC.

This sequence joins TRBV6-5 and TRBJ1-5; perhaps TRBD1 as D (5 bases). The CDR3 length is 15 residues. Germline V gives CDR1 MNHEY, CDR2 SVGAGI. V dropped 6 bases and J dropped 4 bases, with 16 bases sitting between them. In DNA, the CDR3 is TGTGCCAGCAGCTTAGGGCTAGGGGTTAATCAGCCCCAGCATTTT. It translates to CASSLGLGVNQPQHF.

The CDR3: CASSEMTGIYYEQYV. The CDR3 DNA sequence: TGTGCCAGCAGCGAAATGACAGGGATCTACTACGAGCAGTACGTC. The chain employs TRBV6-4 and TRBJ2-7; 7 bases line up with TRBD1. Germline CDR1 reads MRHNA; CDR2 reads SNTAGT. Unmatched junction bases numbered 11, after V lost 6 bases and J lost 3 bases. CDR3 size: 15 residues.

This sequence joins TRBV24-1 and TRBJ2-2, with a possible D match to TRBD1 (5 bases). The CDR3 is made up of 18 amino acids. From germline, CDR1 is KGHDR and CDR2 SFDVKD. V was shortened by 3 bases and J by 8 bases, with 24 bases between the two germline ends. The CDR3 spells CATSDPLPGQGKEGELFF. The CDR3 coding sequence is TGTGCCACCAGTGATCCCTTGCCCGGGCAGGGCAAAGAAGGGGAGCTGTTTTTT.

The chain carries TRBV28 and TRBJ2-2; TRBD1 matches 7 bases. The germline gives CDR1 MDHEN, CDR2 SYDVKM. The CDR3 contains 16 residues. Unmatched junction bases numbered 7, after V lost 5 bases and J lost 1 base. This chain's CDR3 is CASSETGTVNTGELFF. DNA of the CDR3: TGTGCCAGCAGTGAGACCGGGACAGTGAACACCGGGGAGCTGTTTTTT. Full variable domain (outside the CDR3, taken from reference TRBV28 and TRBJ2-2): DVKVTQSSRYLVKRTGEKVFLECVQDMDHENMFWYRQDPGLGLRLIYFSYDVKMKEKGDIPEGYSVSREKKERFSLILESASTNQTSMYLCASSETGTVNTGELFFGEGSRLTVL.

The rearrangement uses TRBV7-2 and TRBJ2-7, with D possibly being TRBD1 (5 bases). CDR1 and CDR2 from the germline V gene are SGHTA and FQGNSA. With 1 base removed from V and 2 bases from J, the gap between germline ends came to 12 bases. This CDR3 region has 15 residues. The CDR3 sequence: CASSLDRMGTYEQYF. Written as DNA, the CDR3 is TGTGCCAGCAGCTTAGACAGGATGGGGACCTACGAGCAGTACTTC.

V usage is TRBV6-6 and J usage is TRBJ1-2, with 11 bases identical to TRBD1. The CDR3 is made up of 15 amino acids. The germline V gene has CDR1 MNHNY and CDR2 SVGAGI (reference sequence). V lost 7 bases and J lost 6; bases outside the gene matches: 10. The CDR3 bases are TGTGCCAGCACCGACAGAGGACAGGGGGCGCATGGCTACACCTTC. Its protein is CASTDRGQGAHGYTF.

The V and J genes are TRBV2 and TRBJ2-7; D might be TRBD2 (6 bases). The CDR3 consists of 10 residues. Germline loops: CDR1 SNHLY, CDR2 FYNNEI. The V gene lost 7 bases and the J gene lost 6 bases, with 7 bases spanning the gap. The CDR3 loop is CASNGGEQYV. In nucleotides, the CDR3 is TGTGCCAGCAACGGGGGCGAGCAGTACGTC.

The chain is built from TRBV9 and TRBJ2-7; D perhaps matches TRBD1 (5 bases). Trimming removed 1 base from V and 3 bases from J, with 11 bases in between. The germline V gene encodes CDR1 SGDLS and CDR2 YYNGEE. This CDR3 region has 14 residues. CDR3 in DNA: TGTGCCAGCAGCGTATCCGTCCAGGGCTACGAGCAGTACTTC. This codes for CASSVSVQGYEQYF.

The chain links TRBV15 to TRBJ2-7; TRBD1 might be the D (6 bases). The germline gives CDR1 LNHNV, CDR2 YYDKDF (reference sequence). V was cut by 1 base and J by 1 base, with 17 bases left in between. CDR3 length: 17 residues. For the CDR3, the DNA is TGTGCCACCAGCAGAGGGACCACAGGGTTGAGATCCTACGAGCAGTACTTC. Translating it yields CATSRGTTGLRSYEQYF. Variable domain in full (rest from reference TRBV15 and TRBJ2-7): DAMVIQNPRYQVTQFGKPVTLSCSQTLNHNVMYWYQQKSSQAPKLLFHYYDKDFNNEADTPDNFQSRRPNTSFCFLDIRSPGLGDTAMYLCATSRGTTGLRSYEQYFGPGTRLTVT.

The chain uses TRBV5-4 and TRBJ1-6, with a tentative D call TRBD1 (6 bases). V was trimmed by 0 bases and J by 5 bases, leaving 15 bases between them. Per germline, CDR1 SGHNT and CDR2 YYREEE (reference sequence). This CDR3 is built from 17 residues. The CDR3 here is CASSLDTTTGNNSPLHF. The CDR3 coding sequence is TGTGCCAGCAGCTTGGATACGACGACAGGCAATAATTCACCCCTCCACTTT.

The chain uses TRBV28 and TRBJ2-3; D unresolved. The V end was cut by 7 bases, the J end by 0 bases, with 8 bases between. The CDR3 spans 13 residues. Per the germline V gene, CDR1 is MDHEN and CDR2 is SYDVKM. CDR3 nucleotides: TGTGCCAGCATAGAGTCGAGCACAGATACGCAGTATTTT. Translating it yields CASIESSTDTQYF. The entire variable domain, with the rest obtained from reference TRBV28 and TRBJ2-3, is as follows: DVKVTQSSRYLVKRTGEKVFLECVQDMDHENMFWYRQDPGLGLRLIYFSYDVKMKEKGDIPEGYSVSREKKERFSLILESASTNQTSMYLCASIESSTDTQYFGPGTRLTVL.

This clone was seen only once. The genes are TRBV9 and TRBJ1-5; unclear D gene. The CDR3 runs to 15 residues. Deletions cut 0 bases from V and 3 bases from J, with 10 bases between. Germline assignment: CDR1 SGDLS and CDR2 YYNGEE. The CDR3 bases are TGTGCCAGCAGCGTAGGGTCAGGAACCAATCAGCCCCAGCATTTT. It is translated as CASSVGSGTNQPQHF.

This clone was picked up one time. V gene TRBV27 combines with J gene TRBJ2-4; 8 nucleotides agree with TRBD1. This CDR3 is built from 18 residues. In germline, CDR1 is MNHEY, CDR2 SMNVEV (reference sequence). V dropped 4 bases and J dropped 4; count of bases not matched to a gene: 15. CDR3 loop: CASSSNQSDRQGKNIQYF. CDR3 nucleotides: TGTGCCAGCAGTTCCAATCAATCCGATAGACAGGGGAAAAACATTCAGTACTTC.

J is TRBJ2-3 and V is TRBV7-2; 9 nucleotides agree with TRBD2. This CDR3 is built from 18 residues. Unmatched junction bases numbered 16, after V lost 3 bases and J lost 6 bases. CDR1 is SGHTA and CDR2 is FQGNSA in the germline V gene. The CDR3: CASSFLEGIAGAWDTQYF. In nucleotides, the CDR3 is TGTGCCAGCAGCTTCCTAGAGGGTATAGCGGGAGCGTGGGATACGCAGTATTTT.

V usage is TRBV5-1 and J usage is TRBJ1-1, with 8 bases identical to TRBD1. CDR1 and CDR2 from the germline V gene are SGHRS and YFSETQ. The CDR3 is 15 residues long. J was trimmed by 5 bases and V by 0 bases; bases with no gene match: 6. Here the CDR3 DNA reads TGCGCCAGCAGCTTGGGAGGACAGGGAGGAACTGAAGCTTTCTTT. The encoded protein is CASSLGGQGGTEAFF. The whole variable domain, remainder taken from reference TRBV5-1 and TRBJ1-1, is KAGVTQTPRYLIKTRGQQVTLSCSPISGHRSVSWYQQTPGQGLQFLFEYFSETQRNKGNFPGRFSGRQFSNSRSEMNVSTLELGDSALYLCASSLGGQGGTEAFFGQGTRLTVV.